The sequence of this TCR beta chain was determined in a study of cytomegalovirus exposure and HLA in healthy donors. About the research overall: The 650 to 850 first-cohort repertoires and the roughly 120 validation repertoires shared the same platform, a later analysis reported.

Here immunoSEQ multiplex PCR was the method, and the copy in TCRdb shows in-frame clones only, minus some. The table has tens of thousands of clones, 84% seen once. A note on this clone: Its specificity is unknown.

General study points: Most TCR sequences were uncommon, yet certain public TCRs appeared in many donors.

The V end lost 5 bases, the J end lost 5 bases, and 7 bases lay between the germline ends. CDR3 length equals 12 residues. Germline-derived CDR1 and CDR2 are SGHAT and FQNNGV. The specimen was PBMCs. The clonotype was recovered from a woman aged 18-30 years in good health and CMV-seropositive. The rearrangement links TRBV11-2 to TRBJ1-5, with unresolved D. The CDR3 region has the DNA TGTGCCAGCAGCCACGGGTATCAGCCCCAGCATTTT. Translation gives CASSHGYQPQHF.